Below, 8 T cell receptor beta chains from the same sample are listed, as sequenced in a study of blood T cell repertoires in COVID-19. Clones were sequenced by immunoSEQ multiplex PCR, and TCRdb holds only the in-frame ones, with some missing. Among under 200,000 clones listed, 90% to 95% were seen once. Sample: peripheral blood. These receptors were obtained from a man in his fifties with acute or convalescent COVID-19.

The chain combines TRBV5-5 with TRBJ2-6; D not resolved. Per the germline V gene, CDR1 is SGHKS and CDR2 is YYEKEE (reference sequence). This CDR3 comprises 14 residues. V lost 1 base to trimming and J lost 2 bases, with 4 bases between them. CDR3 coding DNA: TGTGCCAGCAGCTTGAATACTGGGGCCAACGTCCTGACTTTC. It translates to CASSLNTGANVLTF.

The rearrangement joins TRBV29-1 to TRBJ2-3, with D possibly matching TRBD2 (6 bases). V was shortened by 4 bases and J by 3 bases, with 11 bases between the two germline ends. CDR1 is SQVTM and CDR2 is ANQGSEA in the germline V gene. This CDR3 is built from 13 residues. CDR3 sequence reads: CSVVGGATDTQYF. Here the CDR3 DNA reads TGCAGCGTTGTTGGAGGGGCTACAGATACGCAGTATTTT.

V usage is TRBV6-2 or TRBV6-3 and J usage is TRBJ1-2, with a weak D call TRBD1 (6 bases). Germline CDR1 MNHEY, CDR2 SVGEGT. V lost 5 bases and J 4 bases, leaving 8 bases between the germline ends. The CDR3 runs 12 residues. The CDR3 loop reads CASSQGPYGYTF. DNA of the CDR3: TGTGCCAGCAGTCAGGGGCCCTATGGCTACACCTTC.

The V call is TRBV7-2, the J call TRBJ2-7, with TRBD2 identical over 10 bases. J gave up 4 bases and V 5 bases, and 11 bases lay outside the gene matches. This CDR3 spans 16 amino acids. Germline-derived CDR1 and CDR2 are SGHTA and FQGNSA. CDR3 sequence: CASSAAPSGRLYEQYF. The CDR3 region has the DNA TGTGCCAGCAGCGCCGCGCCTAGCGGGAGACTGTACGAGCAGTACTTC. The full variable domain, its missing parts supplied by reference TRBV7-2 and TRBJ2-7, is GAGVSQSPSNKVTEKGKDVELRCDPISGHTALYWYRQSLGQGLEFLIYFQGNSAPDKSGLPSDRFSAERTGGSVSTLTIQRTQQEDSAVYLCASSAAPSGRLYEQYFGPGTRLTVT.

The gene calls are TRBV11-3 and TRBJ2-3; 9 bases are a match to TRBD1. CDR1 is SGHNT, CDR2 YENEEA, per germline. V gave up 5 bases and J gave up 8 bases; unmatched junction bases: 5. CDR3 length equals 13 residues. CDR3 region: CASSRDRAGTQYF. CDR3 DNA: TGTGCCAGCAGCAGGGACAGGGCGGGTACGCAGTATTTT.

This clone was recorded only once. CDR3 bases: TGTGCCAGCTCACCGGCTAGCGGCTCCTACGAGCAGTACTTC. Translation: CASSPASGSYEQYF. The chain is built from TRBV18 and TRBJ2-7; TRBD2 agrees at 7 bases. The CDR3 runs to 14 residues. V shed 3 bases and J 0 bases; nucleotides not matched to a gene: 2. Germline CDR1 KGHSH, CDR2 LQKENI.

To note about this clone: Additional DNA sequences in this sample encode the identical CDR3. J is TRBJ2-7 and V is TRBV27; weak D call: TRBD1 (7 bases). Looked up from germline, CDR1 is MNHEY and CDR2 is SMNVEV (reference sequence). V was shortened by 1 base and J by 4 bases, with 11 bases between the two germline ends. The CDR3 is 14 residues long. CDR3 in DNA: TGTGCCAGCAGTTTATTAGCAGGGGGGTACGAGCAGTACTTC. It translates to CASSLLAGGYEQYF.

The CDR3 DNA reads as TGTGACGGGACAGATATGAACACTGAAGCTTTCTTT. Its translation is CDGTDMNTEAFF. The chain is built from TRBV13 and TRBJ1-1, with TRBD1 matching over 7 bases. From germline, CDR1 is PRHDT and CDR2 FYEKMQ (reference sequence). CDR3 length equals 12 residues.